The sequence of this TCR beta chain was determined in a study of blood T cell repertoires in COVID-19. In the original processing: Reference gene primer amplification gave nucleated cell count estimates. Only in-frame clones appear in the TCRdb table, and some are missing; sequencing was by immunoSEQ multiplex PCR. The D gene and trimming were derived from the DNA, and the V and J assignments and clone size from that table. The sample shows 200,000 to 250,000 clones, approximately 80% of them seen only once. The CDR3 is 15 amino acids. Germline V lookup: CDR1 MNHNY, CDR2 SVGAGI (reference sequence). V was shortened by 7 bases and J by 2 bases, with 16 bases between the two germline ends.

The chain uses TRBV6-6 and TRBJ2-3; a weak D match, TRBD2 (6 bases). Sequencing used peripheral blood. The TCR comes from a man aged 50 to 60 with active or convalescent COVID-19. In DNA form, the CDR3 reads TGTGCCAGCACCCCGGACTACGAGGACACAGATACGCAGTATTTT. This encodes CASTPDYEDTDTQYF.